The 14 T cell receptor beta chains given below trace back to one sample, sequenced in a study of shared clonotypes between healthy human individuals. Libraries were prepared by immunoSEQ multiplex PCR; TCRdb keeps only in-frame clonotypes and omits some of them. The repertoire includes about 2.3 million clones, 80% to 95% of them detected once, and roughly 0.34% sits in the top ten. Sequencing used naive CD4+ T cells from PBMCs. Subset indicated: CD45RA+ positively selected. The source is a man aged 18 to 30 in good health. Some clones in this sample may be carry-over from other donors' samples.

The rearrangement links TRBV6-6 to TRBJ1-2; D perhaps matches TRBD1 (6 bases). The CDR3 is 13 amino acids. CDR1 MNHNY and CDR2 SVGAGI come from the germline V gene (reference sequence). The V end was cut by 9 bases, the J end by 0 bases, with 11 bases between. CDR3 protein: CASRDRSNYGYTF. DNA of the CDR3: TGTGCCAGTCGTGACAGGTCTAACTATGGCTACACCTTC.

Points on this clone: This sample also contains other DNA sequences that code for the same CDR3. The chain is built from TRBV28 and TRBJ2-3; unclear D gene. V shed 1 base and J shed 2 bases, with 4 bases lying between them. This CDR3 is 13 amino acids long. Per germline, CDR1 MDHEN and CDR2 SYDVKM. The CDR3 region is CASSLSHTDTQYF. The CDR3 DNA reads TGTGCCAGCAGTTTATCTCACACAGATACGCAGTATTTT. Filled out from reference TRBV28 and TRBJ2-3, the complete variable domain reads DVKVTQSSRYLVKRTGEKVFLECVQDMDHENMFWYRQDPGLGLRLIYFSYDVKMKEKGDIPEGYSVSREKKERFSLILESASTNQTSMYLCASSLSHTDTQYFGPGTRLTVL.

The chain joins TRBV5-4 to TRBJ2-5; D is perhaps TRBD1 (5 bases). The CDR3 has 15 residues. V shed 5 bases and J shed 0 bases, with 14 bases lying between them. Germline CDR1 SGHNT, CDR2 YYREEE (reference sequence). The CDR3 sequence is CASSSSQGYQETQYF. Here the CDR3 DNA reads TGTGCCAGCAGTTCCTCCCAGGGTTACCAAGAGACCCAGTACTTC.

This chain joins TRBV9 and TRBJ1-1, with D perhaps TRBD1 (6 bases). V gave up 1 base and J gave up 0 bases, with 10 bases separating them. The CDR3 covers 15 residues. Per the germline V gene, CDR1 is SGDLS and CDR2 is YYNGEE. CDR3 amino acids: CASSVSGAVNTEAFF. The CDR3 bases are TGTGCCAGCAGCGTATCGGGGGCGGTGAACACTGAAGCTTTCTTT.

The chain couples TRBV6-1 to TRBJ1-3; D uncertain. The ends were cut back, 3 bases at V and 4 bases at J, with 10 bases in the middle. Germline V gives CDR1 MNHNS, CDR2 SASEGT. This CDR3 is 14 amino acids long. The CDR3 loop reads CASSERGGGNTIYF. CDR3 DNA sequence: TGTGCCAGCAGTGAGCGCGGAGGGGGAAACACCATATATTTT.

This chain links TRBV29-1 with TRBJ2-2, with TRBD2 as a possible D gene (6 bases). V shed 5 bases and J shed 8 bases, with 15 bases lying between them. This CDR3 is 13 amino acids long. The germline V gene has CDR1 SQVTM and CDR2 ANQGSEA. CDR3 bases: TGCAGCGTTAGCGGGCCCGGGTCTGGGGAGCTGTTTTTT. This sequence encodes CSVSGPGSGELFF.

The chain links TRBV28 to TRBJ2-3; D is ambiguous. Trimming cost V 3 bases and J 2 bases, with 18 bases left between them. This CDR3 spans 17 amino acids. Germline CDR1 and CDR2: MDHEN and SYDVKM. CDR3 residues: CASSLPDASQYTDTQYF. The CDR3 DNA reads TGTGCCAGCAGTTTGCCGGACGCATCGCAGTACACAGATACGCAGTATTTT. The full variable domain, completed using reference TRBV28 and TRBJ2-3, is DVKVTQSSRYLVKRTGEKVFLECVQDMDHENMFWYRQDPGLGLRLIYFSYDVKMKEKGDIPEGYSVSREKKERFSLILESASTNQTSMYLCASSLPDASQYTDTQYFGPGTRLTVL.

The chain carries TRBV7-9 and TRBJ1-2, with D unresolved. CDR1 SEHNR and CDR2 FQNEAQ come from the germline V gene (reference sequence). Trimming removed 5 bases at V and 4 bases at J, with 20 bases between. The CDR3 sequence is 16 residues long. CDR3 in amino acids: CASSQLTDTGRYGYTF. The CDR3 DNA follows: TGTGCCAGCAGCCAACTAACCGATACCGGACGCTATGGCTACACCTTC.

The chain links TRBV11-2 to TRBJ1-5; TRBD1 aligns across 8 bases. Germline CDR1 is SGHAT and CDR2 is FQNNGV. The CDR3 is made up of 15 amino acids. V lost 5 bases, J lost 4 bases, and 7 bases stayed unmatched. The DNA of the CDR3 is TGTGCCAGCAGCCCCACGACAGGGGCGAATCAGCCCCAGCATTTT. This translates into CASSPTTGANQPQHF.

Points on this clone: The identical CDR3 is also encoded by other nucleotide sequences in the sample. The CDR3 DNA sequence: TGTGCCAGCAGCTTAACCGGGGGCTCCTACAATGAGCAGTTCTTC. This encodes CASSLTGGSYNEQFF. The J gene is TRBJ2-1, the V gene TRBV7-3, with D maybe TRBD2 (6 bases). Germline-derived CDR1 and CDR2 are SGHTA and FQGTGA. Trimming pared 0 bases from V and 0 bases from J, leaving 6 bases between. The length of the CDR3 is 15 residues.

The V call is TRBV19, the J call TRBJ1-1, with 11 nucleotides matching TRBD1. The germline gives CDR1 LNHDA, CDR2 SQIVND (reference sequence). The CDR3 is 17 amino acids. Germline trimming cut 8 bases from V and 4 bases from J; bases unmatched to any gene: 15. The CDR3 DNA reads as TGTGCCAGTGGAGGGACAGGGGGATACGAGTTTGGCACTGAAGCTTTCTTT. Protein sequence: CASGGTGGYEFGTEAFF.

V usage is TRBV29-1 and J usage is TRBJ1-1, with TRBD1 identical over 9 bases. With V trimmed by 6 bases and J by 7 bases, 6 bases remained unmatched. Germline V CDR1 and CDR2: SQVTM, ANQGSEA. The CDR3 covers 12 residues. The CDR3 loop reads CSVVGQGREAFF. CDR3 nucleotide sequence: TGCAGCGTCGTGGGACAGGGCCGTGAAGCTTTCTTT.

The chain carries TRBV6-4 and TRBJ2-3; the match to TRBD2 covers 10 bases. The CDR3 is made up of 15 amino acids. Germline assignment: CDR1 MRHNA and CDR2 SNTAGT. V shed 8 bases and J 4 bases; nucleotides not matched to a gene: 9. The CDR3 is CASGASGSPADTQYF. CDR3 DNA sequence: TGTGCCAGCGGGGCTAGCGGGAGTCCGGCAGATACGCAGTATTTT.

This clone was detected once. This chain joins TRBV30 and TRBJ1-5; maybe TRBD1 (5 bases). The CDR3 is 15 residues long. The germline gives CDR1 GTSNPN, CDR2 SVGIG (reference sequence). The V end lost 1 base, the J end lost 12 bases, and 22 bases lay between the germline ends. Here the CDR3 DNA reads TGTGCCTGGAGTGCCCGGGGGAGGAGGGAAGAGCTCCAGCATTTT. As protein: CAWSARGRREELQHF.